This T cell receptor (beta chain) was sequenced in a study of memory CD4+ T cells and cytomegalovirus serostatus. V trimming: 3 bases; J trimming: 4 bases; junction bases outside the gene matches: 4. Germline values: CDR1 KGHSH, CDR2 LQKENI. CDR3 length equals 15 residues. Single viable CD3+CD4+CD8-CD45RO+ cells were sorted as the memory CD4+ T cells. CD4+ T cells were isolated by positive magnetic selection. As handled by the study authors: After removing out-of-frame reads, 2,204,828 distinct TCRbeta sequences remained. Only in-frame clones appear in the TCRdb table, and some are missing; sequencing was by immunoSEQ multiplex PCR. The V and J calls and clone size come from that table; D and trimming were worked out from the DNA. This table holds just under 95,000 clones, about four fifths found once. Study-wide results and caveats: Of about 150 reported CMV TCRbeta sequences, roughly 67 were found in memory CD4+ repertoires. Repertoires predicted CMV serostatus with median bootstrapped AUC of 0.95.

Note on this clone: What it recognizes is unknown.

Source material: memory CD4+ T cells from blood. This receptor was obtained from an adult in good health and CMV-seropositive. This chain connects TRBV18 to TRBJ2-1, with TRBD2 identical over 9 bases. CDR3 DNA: TGTGCCAGCTCACCGGGACTAGCAACTTACAATGAGCAGTTCTTC. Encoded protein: CASSPGLATYNEQFF.